The entry below describes one TCR beta chain. In building TCR beta libraries, iRepertoire HTBI primers were used together with Arm-PCR of CDR3 regions. Source study methods: The samples yielded about 60 TRBV and more than twelve TRBJ segments. TCRdb ran MiXCR on the multiplex PCR reads and lists one entry per CDR3 protein. In this record, the V and J calls reflect TCRdb's handling and not the investigators' own analysis. The sample has roughly 350,000 distinct CDR3 sequences, roughly a sixth seen once. The sample's time point: newly diagnosed GD, antithyroid drugs for less than 3 months. From PBMCs, RNA was extracted and then used to make the TCR library. This record belongs to a study of regulatory T cells in long-lasting Graves disease. Between the trimmed V and J ends, which lost 3 bases and 0 bases, there was a span of 6 bases. The CDR3 contains 13 residues. CDR1 is LNHDA, CDR2 SQIVND, per germline (reference sequence).

The sample was also linked to a second study, of T cells in Graves' hyperthyroidism and ophthalmopathy. That report notes: The study excluded patients with uncontrolled infection, other autoimmune disease, pregnancy or lactation. With a median lead of 6.5 months before onset, the model predicted ophthalmopathy.

This chain joins TRBV19 and TRBJ2-7, with D uncertain. This receptor was taken from a man aged 35 to 55 with Graves disease. The sample was peripheral blood mononuclear cells (PBMCs), taken at new diagnosis, from a patient treated with antithyroid drugs. The CDR3 sequence: CASSIQISYEQYF. CDR3 nucleotide sequence: TGTGCCAGTAGTATTCAGATCTCCTACGAGCAGTACTTC.